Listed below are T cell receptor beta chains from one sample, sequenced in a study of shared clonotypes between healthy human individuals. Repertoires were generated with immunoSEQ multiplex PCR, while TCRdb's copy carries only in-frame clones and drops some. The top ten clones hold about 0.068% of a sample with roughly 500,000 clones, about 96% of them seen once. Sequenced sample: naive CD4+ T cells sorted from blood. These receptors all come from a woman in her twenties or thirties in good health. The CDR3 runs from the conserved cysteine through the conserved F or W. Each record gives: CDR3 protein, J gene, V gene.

cdr3_aa: CASSTGTGGDYGYTF
j_call: TRBJ1-2
v_call: TRBV5-1

cdr3_aa: CASSPDGSTDTQYF
j_call: TRBJ2-3
v_call: TRBV18

cdr3_aa: CASSFELYEQYF
j_call: .
v_call: TRBV7-9

cdr3_aa: CASSQDLAEYGTQYF
j_call: TRBJ2-5
v_call: TRBV4-1

cdr3_aa: CASSRDRVSYEQYF
j_call: TRBJ2-7
v_call: TRBV7-9

cdr3_aa: CASSQNRGREQYF
j_call: TRBJ2-7
v_call: TRBV14

cdr3_aa: CASSDADRVSDTQYF
j_call: TRBJ2-3
v_call: TRBV10-1

cdr3_aa: CASSLETASYNEQFF
j_call: TRBJ2-1
v_call: TRBV5-1

cdr3_aa: CASSPGGLGYTF
j_call: TRBJ1-2
v_call: TRBV28

cdr3_aa: CAWSDPPTDTEAFF
j_call: TRBJ1-1
v_call: TRBV30

cdr3_aa: CSVAEAAFYEQYF
j_call: TRBJ2-7
v_call: TRBV29-1

cdr3_aa: CASSHSGSFDNEQFF
j_call: TRBJ2-1
v_call: TRBV6-6

cdr3_aa: CASSPSGQPGDTQYF
j_call: TRBJ2-3
v_call: TRBV9

cdr3_aa: CASSEERTSGGANEQFF
j_call: TRBJ2-1
v_call: TRBV2

cdr3_aa: CASSPTPGLLTYEQYF
j_call: TRBJ2-7
v_call: TRBV7-9

cdr3_aa: CASRHTSGRVDEQFF
j_call: TRBJ2-1
v_call: TRBV2

cdr3_aa: CASRENRSSYEQYF
j_call: TRBJ2-7
v_call: TRBV5-1

cdr3_aa: CASSWFATNEKLFF
j_call: TRBJ1-4
v_call: TRBV5-4

cdr3_aa: CASSPGLAGVTYEQYF
j_call: .
v_call: TRBV5-4

cdr3_aa: CASSDQGGSNQPQHF
j_call: TRBJ1-5
v_call: TRBV2

cdr3_aa: CASSPGRGGGYTF
j_call: TRBJ1-2
v_call: TRBV27

cdr3_aa: CASSLITDTQYF
j_call: TRBJ2-3
v_call: TRBV5-1

cdr3_aa: CASSPPGQPHEKLFF
j_call: TRBJ1-4
v_call: TRBV18

cdr3_aa: CASSLDRLEQYF
j_call: TRBJ2-7
v_call: TRBV11-1

cdr3_aa: CASSAGRGQETQYF
j_call: TRBJ2-5
v_call: TRBV6-1

cdr3_aa: CASSQGNSYNEQFF
j_call: TRBJ2-1
v_call: TRBV4-1

cdr3_aa: CATEQGYGYGYTF
j_call: TRBJ1-2
v_call: TRBV19

cdr3_aa: CASSADSLGGEQFF
j_call: TRBJ2-1
v_call: TRBV19

cdr3_aa: CASSIRAGGLAITTDTQYF
j_call: TRBJ2-3
v_call: TRBV19

cdr3_aa: CASSLVATSGNTDTQYF
j_call: TRBJ2-3
v_call: TRBV5-1

cdr3_aa: CSVGGRVTYEQYF
j_call: TRBJ2-7
v_call: TRBV29-1

cdr3_aa: CASSRGTSGSTLLGDEQYF
j_call: TRBJ2-7
v_call: TRBV5-4